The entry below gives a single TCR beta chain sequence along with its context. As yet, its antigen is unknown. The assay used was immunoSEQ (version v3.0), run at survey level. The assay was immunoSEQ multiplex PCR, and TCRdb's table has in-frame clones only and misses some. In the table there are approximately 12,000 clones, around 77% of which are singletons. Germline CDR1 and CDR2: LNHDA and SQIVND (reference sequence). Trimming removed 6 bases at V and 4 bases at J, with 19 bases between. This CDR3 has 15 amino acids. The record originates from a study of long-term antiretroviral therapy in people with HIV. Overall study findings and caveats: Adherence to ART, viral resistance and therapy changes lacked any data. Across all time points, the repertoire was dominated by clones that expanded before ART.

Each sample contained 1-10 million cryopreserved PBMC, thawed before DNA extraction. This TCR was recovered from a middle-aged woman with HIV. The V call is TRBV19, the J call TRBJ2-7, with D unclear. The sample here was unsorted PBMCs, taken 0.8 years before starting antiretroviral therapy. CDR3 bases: TGTGCCAGTAGCCCGCAGCAGAACCCTACTTACGAGCAGTACTTC. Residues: CASSPQQNPTYEQYF.